Following are 26 T cell receptor beta chains from one sample sequenced in a study of Tregs in tolerant kidney transplant recipients. The method was immunoSEQ multiplex PCR; TCRdb's version includes in-frame clones alone and lacks a portion of them. The sample table sets out roughly 25,000 clones. Mixed chimerism was transient after nonmyeloablative marrow transplants from related graft donors. Material: CD4+ T cells from blood (PBMCs), obtained 6 months after the transplant. The receptor source for this set is a human patient who received a combined kidney and bone marrow transplant. A share of the T cells may be of graft donor origin.

Details on this clone: The germline gene is not matched at one end of the junction; a read error may be the cause. The read comes to an end 3 residues before the CDR3 does, leaving the germline J gene to fill in the end. The J gene is TRBJ2-5, the V gene TRBV5-1; D not certain. This CDR3 has 11 residues. Germline V gives CDR1 SGHRS, CDR2 YFSETQ. The CDR3 bases that were read are TGCACCAGCAGCGCGCAAGAGACC. Translation gives CTSSAQET. In full, the CDR3 is CTSSAQETQYF.

Points on this clone: The read ends 3 residues shy of where the CDR3 ends; the end is completed using the germline J gene. The gene calls are TRBV10-3 and TRBJ1-5, with unresolved D. Germline assignment: CDR1 ENHRY and CDR2 SYGVKD. The length of the CDR3 is 14 residues. V was shortened by 3 bases and J by 3 bases, with 9 bases between the two germline ends. CDR3 protein: CAISDVQLNQPQHF. Partial CDR3 DNA: TGTGCCATCAGTGATGTACAGCTCAATCAGCCC.

CDR3 DNA, as far as it was read: TGTGCCAGCAGTTTAGAGAGACAGGGGGCATATGGC. Residues: CASSLERQGAYG. The full CDR3 is CASSLERQGAYGYTF. The genes are TRBV2 and TRBJ1-2; 10 positions match TRBD1. The read is 3 residues too short to cover the CDR3 end, so that end is filled in from the germline J gene. V lost 5 bases and J lost 5; bases outside the gene matches: 8. The V gene's germline CDR1 is SNHLY and CDR2 FYNNEI. This CDR3 region has 15 residues.

As regards this clone: The read ends 3 residues shy of where the CDR3 ends; the end is completed using the germline J gene. The V gene is TRBV6-2 or TRBV6-3, the J gene TRBJ2-7; D gene uncertain. Germline-derived CDR1 and CDR2 are MNHEY and SVGEGT. CDR3 length equals 12 residues. V lost 5 bases and J lost 6, with 11 bases in between. CDR3 DNA (partial): TGTGCCAGCAGTACCTCACTATCCGAG. Its protein product is CASSTSLSE. The entire CDR3 sequence reads CASSTSLSEQYF.

Details on this clone: From the germline J gene comes the end of the CDR3, since the read stops 3 residues before it. V and J are TRBV20-1 and TRBJ2-7, with TRBD2 matching 10 bases. The CDR3 runs to 16 residues. V lost 0 bases to trimming and J lost 2 bases; unmatched junction nucleotides: 7. Per germline, CDR1 DFQATT and CDR2 SNEGSKA (reference sequence). CDR3 DNA (partial): TGCAGTGCTAGAGATCCGGCTAGCGGGAGCGCCTACGAG. Translating gives CSARDPASGSAYE. The complete CDR3 sequence is CSARDPASGSAYEQYF.

By frequency, this clone registers medium-sized. Within the sample, other DNA sequences also encode this same CDR3. CDR3 sequence reads: CASRRTGFADTQYF. CDR3 bases read: TGTGCCAGTAGACGGACAGGGTTCGCAGATACG. The chain is built from TRBV19 and TRBJ2-3; 8 nucleotides match TRBD1. Sequencing ends 3 residues short of the CDR3 end; the germline J gene provides the rest. The CDR3 consists of 14 residues. Per germline, CDR1 LNHDA and CDR2 SQIVND (reference sequence). Trimming removed 6 bases from V and 4 bases from J; junction bases left unmatched: 6.

In regard to this clone: The CDR3 extends 3 residues past the end of the read, so its final part is completed from the germline J gene. Other DNA sequences within the sample encode an identical CDR3. The V call is TRBV7-7, the J call TRBJ2-2, with D maybe TRBD2 (5 bases). Germline loops: CDR1 SSHAT, CDR2 FNYEAQ (reference sequence). Trimming shortened V by 5 bases and J by 7 bases, and 11 bases separated the two germline ends. The CDR3 has 13 amino acids. The covered CDR3 bases are TGTGCCAGCAGCCTGGACTTCTACGGGGAG. Protein product: CASSLDFYGE. The whole CDR3 sequence reads CASSLDFYGELFF.

Considering frequency, this clone is medium-sized (0.01 to 0.1%). The read terminates 3 residues ahead of where the CDR3 ends, so the germline J gene completes it. This chain uses TRBV19 with TRBJ2-1; 9 bases line up with TRBD1. Unmatched junction bases numbered 7, after V lost 5 bases and J lost 5 bases. This CDR3 region has 15 residues. Germline CDR1 and CDR2: LNHDA and SQIVND (reference sequence). The CDR3 loop reads CASSPSGQGNNEQFF. The CDR3 DNA, read in part, is TGTGCCAGTAGTCCCTCGGGACAGGGAAACAATGAG.

Notes on this clone: The DNA ends 3 residues before the CDR3 does, and the rest of the CDR3 is filled in from the germline J gene. The chain joins TRBV30 to TRBJ2-5; 7 bases are shared with TRBD2. This CDR3 is built from 17 residues. Trimming cost V 3 bases and J 0 bases; bases outside gene matches: 13. Germline CDR1 GTSNPN, CDR2 SVGIG (reference sequence). CDR3 DNA, as far as it was read: TGTGCCTGGAGGGTTTGGACTAGATTCATGTACCAAGAGACC. Encoded protein: CAWRVWTRFMYQET. The full CDR3 reads CAWRVWTRFMYQETQYF.

Details on this clone: With the read ending 3 residues before the CDR3 end, the germline J gene is used to fill in that end. J is TRBJ1-2 and V is TRBV12-3 or TRBV12-4, with TRBD1 matching 7 bases. CDR3 size: 17 residues. Germline trimming cut 4 bases from V and 4 bases from J; bases unmatched to any gene: 15. The covered CDR3 bases are TGTGCCAGCAGTTCAACCAGGGGGAGTTCATCTAGCTATGGC. This encodes CASSSTRGSSSSYG. The CDR3, in full, reads CASSSTRGSSSSYGYTF.

Note on this clone: Coverage ceases 3 residues before the CDR3 finishes, and the germline J gene fills in the end. The V gene is TRBV5-1, the J gene TRBJ2-2; a weak D match, TRBD2 (6 bases). Trimming removed 6 bases at V and 5 bases at J, with 17 bases between. The CDR3 runs 15 residues. Germline CDR1 reads SGHRS; CDR2 reads YFSETQ. CDR3 DNA (partial): TGCGCCAGCACCATGGCGGGGCCTGGAACCGGGGAG. Translating gives CASTMAGPGTGE. The complete CDR3 protein is CASTMAGPGTGELFF.

About this clone: The read falls 3 residues short of the CDR3 end, and the missing part is taken from the germline J gene. V and J are TRBV12-3 or TRBV12-4 and TRBJ1-4; D may be TRBD1 (5 bases). The CDR3 sequence is 15 residues long. Trimming stripped 6 bases from V and 6 bases from J, with 17 bases between. This CDR3 reads CASRSHGGGYEKLFF. CDR3 DNA, as far as it was read: TGTGCCAGCAGATCTCACGGGGGGGGGTATGAAAAA.

About this clone: The CDR3 end is not reached by the read, which stops 3 residues before it; the germline J gene fills it in. The rearrangement joins TRBV7-6 to TRBJ1-2, with D unresolved. From germline, CDR1 is SGHVS and CDR2 FNYEAQ. The CDR3 has 13 amino acids. V lost 2 bases, J lost 3 bases, and 7 bases lay in between. CDR3: CASSLKGDYGYTF. Incomplete CDR3 DNA: TGTGCCAGCAGCTTAAAGGGTGACTATGGC.

On this clone itself: The read stops 3 residues short of the end of the CDR3; the missing end is completed from the germline J gene. The V gene is TRBV5-4, the J gene TRBJ2-6; D is perhaps TRBD1 (5 bases). This CDR3 is built from 15 residues. Germline loops: CDR1 SGHNT, CDR2 YYREEE (reference sequence). Trimming left V 0 bases short and J 4 bases short, with 8 bases between. The sequenced part of the CDR3 DNA is TGTGCCAGCAGCTTGGCAGGGTTAGGGGCCAACGTC. Amino acid sequence: CASSLAGLGANV. The whole CDR3 protein reads CASSLAGLGANVLTF.

Remarks on this clone: The read halts 3 residues ahead of the CDR3 end, with the missing end drawn from the germline J gene. The chain uses TRBV20-1 and TRBJ2-5; D might be TRBD2 (7 bases). CDR3 length: 14 residues. V gave up 0 bases and J gave up 5 bases, with 13 bases separating them. The germline CDR1 and CDR2 sequences are DFQATT and SNEGSKA (reference sequence). Partial CDR3 DNA: TGCAGTGCTAGAGATCCGGGGGGCCGGGAGACC. Translation gives CSARDPGGRET. The entire CDR3 protein is CSARDPGGRETQYF.

About this clone itself: The sequence runs out 3 residues before the end of the CDR3; the remainder is reconstructed from the germline J gene. The V gene is TRBV18, the J gene TRBJ2-5; 7 positions agree with TRBD1. The CDR3 is 15 residues long. V gave up 0 bases and J gave up 1 base; unmatched junction bases: 2. Germline assignment: CDR1 KGHSH and CDR2 LQKENI. Incomplete CDR3 DNA: TGTGCCAGCTCACCACCGCACAGGGGCCAAGAGACC. This sequence encodes CASSPPHRGQET. In full, the CDR3 is CASSPPHRGQETQYF.

In the case of this clone: The read falls 3 residues short of the CDR3 end, and the missing part is taken from the germline J gene. The gene calls are TRBV28 and TRBJ1-1; 10 bases map to TRBD1. The CDR3 covers 15 residues. V was pared by 4 bases and J by 2 bases, with 4 bases of the junction left unmatched. Looked up from germline, CDR1 is MDHEN and CDR2 is SYDVKM. The DNA read from the CDR3 is TGTGCCAGCAGTTACCGGGACAGGGGAAACACTGAA. Protein product: CASSYRDRGNTE. The whole CDR3 sequence is CASSYRDRGNTEAFF.

As for this clone: The CDR3 is cut off 3 residues early in the read; its end comes from the germline J gene. V gene TRBV6-1 combines with J gene TRBJ2-7; 8 bases map to TRBD2. The CDR3 totals 15 residues. Germline CDR1 MNHNS, CDR2 SASEGT. The V and J ends lost 4 bases and 3 bases, in that order; junction bases with no gene match: 8. The CDR3 bases that were read are TGTGCCAGCAGTGCCATAGCGGGGATTTTCTACGAG. Encoded protein: CASSAIAGIFYE. The complete CDR3 protein is CASSAIAGIFYEQYF.

In the case of this clone: The CDR3 end lies 3 residues beyond the end of the read and is filled in from the germline J gene. The chain has TRBV30 and TRBJ1-1; D might be TRBD1 (5 bases). This CDR3 has 16 amino acids. Germline V gene data show CDR1 as GTSNPN and CDR2 as SVGIG (reference sequence). V dropped 0 bases and J dropped 1 base, with 15 bases sitting between them. Partial CDR3 DNA: TGTGCCTGGAGTGTAGGGGCACGGGTATGGAACACTGAA. It specifies CAWSVGARVWNTE. Given in full, the CDR3 is CAWSVGARVWNTEAFF.

About this clone: The sequence runs out 3 residues before the end of the CDR3; the remainder is reconstructed from the germline J gene. V gene TRBV19 combines with J gene TRBJ2-5; TRBD1 aligns across 10 bases. The CDR3 consists of 15 residues. CDR1 and CDR2 (germline): LNHDA, SQIVND (reference sequence). The V gene end was trimmed by 4 bases and the J gene end by 4 bases; junction bases not matched to a gene: 6. The chain's CDR3 is CASSNPGQGLETQYF. The DNA read from the CDR3 is TGTGCCAGTAGTAACCCGGGACAGGGGCTAGAGACC.

The CDR3 bases that were read are TGTGCCAGCAGTCCGGGCAAGGGGAACACC. Protein: CASSPGKGNT. The whole CDR3 protein reads CASSPGKGNTIYF. This chain links TRBV11-2 with TRBJ1-3, with D perhaps matching TRBD1 (5 bases). From the germline J gene comes the end of the CDR3, since the read stops 3 residues before it. Trimming removed 6 bases from V and 7 bases from J, with 13 bases in between. CDR3 length equals 13 residues. The germline V gene has CDR1 SGHAT and CDR2 FQNNGV.

As regards this clone: The read comes to an end 3 residues before the CDR3 does, leaving the germline J gene to fill in the end. This rearrangement joins TRBV19 to TRBJ1-2, with D possibly matching TRBD1 (5 bases). Trimming removed 3 bases at V and 5 bases at J, with 16 bases between. CDR3 length: 15 residues. The germline V gene encodes CDR1 LNHDA and CDR2 SQIVND (reference sequence). Incomplete CDR3 DNA: TGTGCCAGTAGTATCGGCGGGGGAATGGGTTATGGC. Protein product: CASSIGGGMGYG. The CDR3 in full is CASSIGGGMGYGYTF.

With regard to this clone: The read terminates 3 residues before the CDR3 end, so the remaining end is supplied by the germline J gene. This chain uses TRBV7-8 with TRBJ1-5; D is perhaps TRBD1 (5 bases). The CDR3 covers 16 residues. Germline V gene data show CDR1 as SGHVS and CDR2 as FQNEAQ. V lost 0 bases, J lost 0 bases, and 9 bases lay in between. CDR3 region: CASSLARVYSNQPQHF. CDR3 bases read: TGTGCCAGCAGCTTAGCCAGGGTCTATAGCAATCAGCCC. Using reference TRBV7-8 and TRBJ1-5 for the parts outside the CDR3, the full variable domain is GAGVSQSPRYKVAKRGQDVALRCDPISGHVSLFWYQQALGQGPEFLTYFQNEAQLDKSGLPSDRFFAERPEGSVSTLKIQRTQQEDSAVYLCASSLARVYSNQPQHFGDGTRLSIL.

As concerns this clone: The observed sequence ends 3 residues before the CDR3 terminus, with the missing tail filled in from the germline J gene. The rearrangement uses TRBV2 and TRBJ1-2, with D possibly TRBD1 on 6 matching bases. This CDR3 comprises 12 residues. Trimming removed 6 bases at V and 3 bases at J, with 8 bases between. Germline V gene lookup returns CDR1 SNHLY and CDR2 FYNNEI. The CDR3 spells CASREGDYGYTF. The sequenced part of the CDR3 DNA is TGTGCCAGCAGGGAGGGGGACTATGGC.

Details on this clone: The read stops 3 residues short of the end of the CDR3; the missing end is completed from the germline J gene. The V gene is TRBV18, the J gene TRBJ1-1; the D gene is possibly TRBD1 (6 bases). Germline V gene data show CDR1 as KGHSH and CDR2 as LQKENI. This CDR3 spans 13 amino acids. Trimming stripped 1 base from V and 7 bases from J, with 10 bases between. The CDR3 is CASSPLLDSEAFF. Partial CDR3 DNA: TGTGCCAGCTCACCACTATTGGACAGTGAA.

Details on this clone: The read finishes 3 residues shy of the CDR3 end, and the germline J gene is used to complete it. The chain links TRBV7-8 to TRBJ2-6; 11 bases are shared with TRBD1. The V segment lost 6 bases and the J segment 1 base; nucleotides outside the gene matches: 2. The CDR3 is made up of 16 amino acids. Germline CDR1 is SGHVS and CDR2 is FQNEAQ. CDR3 bases read: TGTGCCAGCAGGGGACAGGGGGGGTCTGGGGCCAACGTC. It is translated as CASRGQGGSGANV. The full CDR3 protein reads CASRGQGGSGANVLTF.